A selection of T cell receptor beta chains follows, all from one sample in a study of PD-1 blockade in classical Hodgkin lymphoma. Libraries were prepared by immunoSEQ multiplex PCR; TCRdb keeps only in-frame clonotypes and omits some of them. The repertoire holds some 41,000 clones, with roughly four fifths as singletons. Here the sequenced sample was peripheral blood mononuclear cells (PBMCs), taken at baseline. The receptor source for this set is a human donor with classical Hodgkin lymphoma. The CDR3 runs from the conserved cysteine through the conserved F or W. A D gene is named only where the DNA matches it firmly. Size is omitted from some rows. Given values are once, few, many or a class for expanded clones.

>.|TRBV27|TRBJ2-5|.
CASSFEQETQYF
TGTGCCAGCAGTTTCGAGCAAGAGACCCAGTACTTC
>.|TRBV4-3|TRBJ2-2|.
CASSPGQRANTGELFF
TGCGCCAGCAGCCCGGGACAAAGGGCGAACACCGGGGAGCTGTTTTTT
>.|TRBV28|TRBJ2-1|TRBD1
CASSLWAGGENDEQFF
TGTGCCAGCAGTTTATGGGCAGGGGGCGAGAACGATGAGCAGTTCTTC
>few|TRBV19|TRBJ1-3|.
CASKVGVPGNTIYF
TGTGCCAGTAAGGTTGGGGTACCTGGAAACACCATATATTTT
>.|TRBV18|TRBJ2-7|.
CASSLGNRAYEQYF
TGTGCCAGCTCACTTGGAAACAGGGCCTACGAGCAGTACTTC
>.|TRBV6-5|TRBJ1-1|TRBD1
CASRGTGLNTEAFF
TGTGCCAGCAGGGGGACAGGGCTGAACACTGAAGCTTTCTTT
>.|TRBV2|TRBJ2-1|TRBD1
CASKGDRGHYNEQFF
TGTGCCAGCAAGGGGGACAGGGGGCACTACAATGAGCAGTTCTTC
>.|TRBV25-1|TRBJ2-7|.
CASSLQGNYEQYF
TGTGCCAGCAGCTTACAGGGTAATTACGAGCAGTACTTC
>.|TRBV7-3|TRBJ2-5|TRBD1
CASSLPGGETQYF
TGTGCCAGCAGCTTACCAGGGGGCGAGACCCAGTACTTC
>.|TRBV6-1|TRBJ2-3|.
CASSEVRTQYF
TGTGCCAGCAGTGAAGTGAGAACGCAGTATTTT
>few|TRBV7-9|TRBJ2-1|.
CASSPQVNEQFF
TGTGCCAGCAGCCCTCAGGTAAATGAGCAGTTCTTC
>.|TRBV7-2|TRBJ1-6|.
CASSWRLGVGSPLHF
TGTGCCAGCAGCTGGCGATTAGGGGTCGGTTCACCCCTCCACTTT
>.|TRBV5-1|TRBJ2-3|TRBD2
CASSLVPQTTSGRLTDTQYF
TGCGCCAGCAGCTTGGTACCGCAAACTACTAGCGGGAGATTGACAGATACGCAGTATTTT
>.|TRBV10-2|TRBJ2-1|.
CASSFFRGSSYNEQFF
TGCGCCAGCAGTTTCTTTAGAGGGAGCTCCTACAATGAGCAGTTCTTC
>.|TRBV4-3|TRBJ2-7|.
CASSPAGSGYEQYF
TGCGCCAGCAGCCCCGCCGGGAGCGGGTACGAGCAGTACTTC
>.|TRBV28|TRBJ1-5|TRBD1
CASSSQATGLNQPQHF
TGTGCCAGCAGTTCTCAAGCGACAGGGCTCAATCAGCCCCAGCATTTT
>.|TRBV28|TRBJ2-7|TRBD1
CASSLMGTVPYEQYF
TGTGCCAGCAGTTTAATGGGGACAGTTCCCTACGAGCAGTACTTC
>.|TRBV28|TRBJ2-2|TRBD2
CASSSGRHFGELFF
TGTGCCAGCAGTAGCGGGAGGCACTTTGGGGAGCTGTTTTTT
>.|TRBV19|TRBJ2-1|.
CASTKGGQSGDEQFF
TGTGCCAGTACCAAAGGCGGGCAGTCGGGAGATGAGCAGTTCTTC
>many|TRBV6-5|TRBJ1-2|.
CASGTANGYTF
TGTGCCAGCGGGACGGCTAACGGCTACACCTTC
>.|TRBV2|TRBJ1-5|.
CASTVAPGQPQHF
TGTGCCAGTACAGTCGCTCCGGGACAGCCCCAGCATTTT
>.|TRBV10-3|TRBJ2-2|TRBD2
CAISDSGTRGHTGELFF
TGTGCCATCAGTGACTCCGGGACTAGAGGTCACACCGGGGAGCTGTTTTTT
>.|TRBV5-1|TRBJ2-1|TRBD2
CASSPGLPNEQFF
TGCGCCAGCAGCCCGGGACTACCAAATGAGCAGTTCTTC
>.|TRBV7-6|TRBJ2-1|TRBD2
CASSQRGAGVQGEQFF
TGTGCCAGCAGCCAAAGGGGAGCGGGAGTTCAAGGAGAGCAGTTCTTC